Listed here are 18 T cell receptor beta chains from one sample, sequenced in a study of blood T cell repertoires in COVID-19. Here immunoSEQ multiplex PCR was the method, and the copy in TCRdb shows in-frame clones only, minus some. Altogether fewer than 95,000 clones are present, 75% to 90% being singletons, with the ten largest covering 25% to 30%. Sequenced material: peripheral blood. The receptor set was obtained from a man aged 45-60 years with active or convalescent COVID-19.

The genes are TRBV3-1 (or the pseudogene TRBV3-2) and TRBJ2-7, with a possible D match to TRBD1 (6 bases). The CDR3 loop spans 14 amino acids. Trimming took off 2 bases at V and 3 bases at J, with 11 bases between the two ends. Germline V gene lookup returns CDR1 LGHDT and CDR2 YNNKEL (reference sequence). CDR3 sequence (DNA): TGTGCCAGCAGCCAATCCCGGACAGTCTACGAGCAGTACTTC. It is translated as CASSQSRTVYEQYF.

This clone was seen a single time. Mismatch with germline at one junction end may stem from a read error. The rearrangement links TRBV9 to TRBJ2-6; D is unclear. The CDR3 length is 16 residues. Germline loops: CDR1 SGDLS, CDR2 YYNGEE. This CDR3 reads CASTVDITLGANVLTF. Here the CDR3 DNA reads TGTGCCAGCACCGTAGACATCACCCTCGGGGCCAACGTCCTGACTTTC. Full variable domain (rest looked up from reference TRBV9 and TRBJ2-6): DSGVTQTPKHLITATGQRVTLRCSPRSGDLSVYWYQQSLDQGLQFLIQYYNGEERAKGNILERFSAQQFPDLHSELNLSSLELGDSALYFCASTVDITLGANVLTFGAGSRLTVL.

The CDR3 region has the DNA TGTGCCAGCAGGAAACAGGGGAATGGAAACACCATATATTTT. It specifies CASRKQGNGNTIYF. The chain employs TRBV28 and TRBJ1-3, with 7 nucleotides matching TRBD1. The CDR3 is 14 residues long. V shed 6 bases, J shed 3 bases, and the junction held 5 bases outside the gene matches. Germline CDR1 reads MDHEN; CDR2 reads SYDVKM.

The chain joins TRBV7-6 to TRBJ2-3; D possibly corresponds to TRBD1 (6 bases). The CDR3 consists of 13 residues. Looked up from germline, CDR1 is SGHVS and CDR2 is FNYEAQ. Between the trimmed V and J ends, which lost 5 bases and 3 bases, there was a span of 9 bases. This chain's CDR3 is CASSRDITDTQYF. The CDR3 nucleotides are TGTGCCAGCAGCCGGGACATAACAGATACGCAGTATTTT.

This clone was counted a few times. The chain has TRBV19 and TRBJ1-1; D gene uncertain. The germline V and J ends were trimmed by 4 bases and 2 bases, with 8 bases remaining between them. Germline values: CDR1 LNHDA, CDR2 SQIVND (reference sequence). The CDR3 runs to 13 residues. CDR3 DNA: TGTGCCAGTAGTAGTTCATTTAACACTGAAGCTTTCTTT. Its translation is CASSSSFNTEAFF.

This chain uses TRBV28 with TRBJ1-1; a weak D match, TRBD1 (6 bases). The V gene's germline CDR1 is MDHEN and CDR2 SYDVKM. The CDR3 spans 14 residues. Trimming took 6 bases from V and 1 from J, leaving 12 bases between them. The DNA of the CDR3 is TGTGCCAGCAGGAAGCCGGGACAGAACACTGAAGCTTTCTTT. It encodes CASRKPGQNTEAFF.

The V and J genes are TRBV7-2 and TRBJ1-6; no clear D. V gave up 5 bases and J gave up 6 bases, with 11 bases separating them. Germline assignment: CDR1 SGHTA and CDR2 FQGNSA. The CDR3 covers 14 residues. Written as DNA, the CDR3 is TGTGCCAGCAGCGAGGCGAGCACTAATTCACCCCTCCACTTT. Protein product: CASSEASTNSPLHF.

This chain connects TRBV6-6 to TRBJ1-2; TRBD1 matches 7 bases. With V trimmed by 3 bases and J by 7 bases, 8 bases remained unmatched. Looked up from germline, CDR1 is MNHNY and CDR2 is SVGAGI (reference sequence). The CDR3 extends over 14 amino acids. CDR3 in DNA: TGTGCCAGCAGTTATGACAGGGTTGCGTCTGGCTACACCTTC. Amino acids: CASSYDRVASGYTF.

This chain connects TRBV5-6 to TRBJ1-2; 8 bases fit TRBD1. Germline V lookup: CDR1 SGHDT, CDR2 YYEEEE. J lost 4 bases, V lost 4 bases, and 9 bases had no gene match. The CDR3 runs to 15 residues. The CDR3 reads CASSTMTGVAYGYTF. The CDR3 nucleotides are TGTGCCAGCAGCACCATGACAGGGGTGGCCTATGGCTACACCTTC.

The chain couples TRBV29-1 to TRBJ2-3; no definite D call. From germline, CDR1 is SQVTM and CDR2 ANQGSEA. Trimming took 4 bases from V and 1 from J, leaving 15 bases between them. The CDR3 has 15 residues. The CDR3: CSVGGGSVGTDTQYF. The DNA of the CDR3 is TGCAGCGTTGGTGGCGGCAGTGTGGGCACAGATACGCAGTATTTT.

The rearrangement joins TRBV7-2 to TRBJ2-2; tentative D call: TRBD1 (6 bases). The CDR3 runs to 14 residues. Trimming stripped 5 bases from V and 6 bases from J, with 13 bases between. Germline CDR1 is SGHTA and CDR2 is FQGNSA. CDR3 nucleotides: TGTGCCAGCAGCGCCTATACAGGGTCCGGGGAGCTGTTTTTT. Protein product: CASSAYTGSGELFF. Using reference TRBV7-2 and TRBJ2-2 for the parts outside the CDR3, the full variable domain is GAGVSQSPSNKVTEKGKDVELRCDPISGHTALYWYRQSLGQGLEFLIYFQGNSAPDKSGLPSDRFSAERTGGSVSTLTIQRTQQEDSAVYLCASSAYTGSGELFFGEGSRLTVL.

This rearrangement joins TRBV5-1 to TRBJ1-5; TRBD1 might be the D (5 bases). Between the trimmed V and J ends, which lost 3 bases and 2 bases, there was a span of 18 bases. The CDR3 is made up of 17 amino acids. CDR1 SGHRS and CDR2 YFSETQ come from the germline V gene. CDR3 DNA sequence: TGCGCCAGCAGCTCGAGGGGCGGGAAGGGCGGCAATCAGCCCCAGCATTTT. This encodes CASSSRGGKGGNQPQHF.

The chain joins TRBV12-5 to TRBJ2-1; TRBD2 agrees at 8 bases. The trim removed 0 bases at V and 0 bases at J, leaving 22 bases unmatched. Germline V lookup: CDR1 LGHNT, CDR2 FRNRAP. The CDR3 loop spans 23 amino acids. The CDR3 nucleotides are TGTGCTAGTGGTTTGGTACGGGTGCAGGGCCACTATAGCGGGGCTAGCTCCTACAATGAGCAGTTCTTC. Protein sequence: CASGLVRVQGHYSGASSYNEQFF.

The genes are TRBV7-9 and TRBJ2-5, with D hard to call. The V gene lost 3 bases and the J gene lost 0 bases, with 8 bases spanning the gap. Germline V gives CDR1 SEHNR, CDR2 FQNEAQ (reference sequence). This CDR3 contains 14 residues. CDR3 residues: CASSLGAYQETQYF. CDR3 nucleotide sequence: TGTGCCAGCAGCTTGGGCGCGTACCAAGAGACCCAGTACTTC.

This clone appeared once. J is TRBJ2-7 and V is TRBV6-5; a weak D match, TRBD2 (6 bases). The V and J ends lost 6 bases and 5 bases respectively, with 14 bases between them. Per germline, CDR1 MNHEY and CDR2 SVGAGI. There are 13 residues in the CDR3. The CDR3 bases are TGTGCCAGCAGCCGGGGGTCGAACCACGAGCAGTACTTC. Amino acid sequence: CASSRGSNHEQYF.

This chain uses TRBV28 with TRBJ2-3; 11 bases are shared with TRBD2. Germline V gene sequence: CDR1 MDHEN, CDR2 SYDVKM. The CDR3 is made up of 15 amino acids. Trimming at V came to 6 bases and at J to 3 bases, leaving 5 bases not matched to a gene. CDR3 residues: CASRSTSGGTDTQYF. The CDR3 DNA is TGTGCCAGCAGATCTACTAGCGGGGGAACAGATACGCAGTATTTT.

This chain links TRBV19 with TRBJ1-4; the match to TRBD1 covers 8 bases. After removal of 3 bases from V and 5 bases from J, the junction contained 5 bases not matched to a gene. The CDR3 is 15 amino acids. Germline V lookup: CDR1 LNHDA, CDR2 SQIVND (reference sequence). In nucleotides, the CDR3 is TGTGCCAGTAGTATTATTCGGACAGGGAATGAAAAACTGTTTTTT. Translated, it gives CASSIIRTGNEKLFF.

The chain recombines TRBV19 with TRBJ1-1; D ambiguous. V lost 3 bases and J lost 5, with 13 bases in between. In germline, CDR1 is LNHDA, CDR2 SQIVND (reference sequence). The CDR3 has 14 amino acids. CDR3: CASSIREGGTEAFF. For the CDR3, the DNA is TGTGCCAGTAGTATTCGGGAGGGAGGGACTGAAGCTTTCTTT.